This entry concerns a single T cell receptor (beta chain). Its matching antigen is unknown. Germline V gene data show CDR1 as SGHVS and CDR2 as FQNEAQ. V lost 5 bases, J lost 6 bases, and 6 bases stayed unmatched. This CDR3 is built from 13 residues. This record belongs to a study of somatic mutations in cytotoxic T cells in rheumatoid arthritis. Study overall: Peripheral blood samples of around 30 ml EDTA were taken from patients directly after diagnosis and before treatment. Flow sorting yielded some V beta antibody-stained T-cell populations at nearly 100% purity, among them V beta1+ cells sequenced for TCRB.

Method: immunoSEQ multiplex PCR; TCRdb's copy keeps in-frame clones and lacks some. The sample lists 9,000 to 9,500 clones, over 75% occurring once. Overall study findings and caveats: Rheumatoid arthritis patients showed CD8+ clonality increasing with age, unlike healthy controls. The slight TRBV07 underrepresentation in rheumatoid arthritis patients received no adjustment for multiple comparisons.

This clonotype was obtained from an adult with rheumatoid arthritis. The sequenced sample consisted of CD8+ T cells sorted from blood. V usage is TRBV7-8 and J usage is TRBJ2-7, with 8 bases that match TRBD1. CDR3 nucleotide sequence: TGTGCCAGCAGCCCTTCCGGGACAGGCGAGCAGTACTTC. It encodes CASSPSGTGEQYF. Combining the CDR3 with reference TRBV7-8 and TRBJ2-7 gives the whole variable domain GAGVSQSPRYKVAKRGQDVALRCDPISGHVSLFWYQQALGQGPEFLTYFQNEAQLDKSGLPSDRFFAERPEGSVSTLKIQRTQQEDSAVYLCASSPSGTGEQYFGPGTRLTVT.